A selection of T cell receptor beta chains follows, all from one sample in a study of T-cell reconstitution after alpha-beta-depleted transplantation in children. Via MiXCR, TCRdb re-called the PCR reads, giving one row per CDR3 protein. The sample has about 300,000 distinct CDR3 sequences, 10% seen once. The specimen comprised PBMCs, sampled before TCRalphabeta/CD19-depleted stem cell transplant. Receptors were obtained from a boy in the first two years of life with acute myeloid leukemia, due to receive a stem cell transplant. CDR3s include the opening cysteine and the closing phenylalanine or tryptophan. The order of the fields is J gene, clone size, V gene, CDR3 protein. Only part of the rows carry a size: once, few, many, or a class if the clone is expanded.

j_gene: TRBJ2-7
abundance: many
v_gene: TRBV7-2
CDR3aa: CASSIYGSSGSSYEQYF

j_gene: TRBJ1-5
abundance: many
v_gene: TRBV12-3/TRBV12-4
CDR3aa: CASSSPYSNQPQHF

j_gene: TRBJ2-7
abundance: NA
v_gene: TRBV29-1
CDR3aa: CSVGTVGPYEQYF

j_gene: TRBJ1-2
abundance: few
v_gene: TRBV12-3/TRBV12-4
CDR3aa: CASSRNQGFFGYTF

j_gene: TRBJ2-7
abundance: NA
v_gene: TRBV4-3
CDR3aa: CASSQALLARSEQYF

j_gene: TRBJ2-4
abundance: NA
v_gene: TRBV15
CDR3aa: CATSRESRLAGTKNIQYF

j_gene: TRBJ1-3
abundance: few
v_gene: TRBV6-1
CDR3aa: CASSAFQGSGNTIYF

j_gene: TRBJ2-2
abundance: many
v_gene: TRBV20-1
CDR3aa: CSARGTSGQLGTGELFF

j_gene: TRBJ2-3
abundance: NA
v_gene: TRBV11-2
CDR3aa: CASSLAGPPSTDTQYF

j_gene: TRBJ2-3
abundance: many
v_gene: TRBV28
CDR3aa: CASSPDRGREDTQYF

j_gene: TRBJ2-7
abundance: many
v_gene: TRBV5-1
CDR3aa: CASSRDGNYEQYF

j_gene: TRBJ2-3
abundance: NA
v_gene: TRBV2
CDR3aa: CASRPDRASTDTQYF

j_gene: TRBJ2-1
abundance: many
v_gene: TRBV4-3
CDR3aa: CASSQAWDRYNEQFF

j_gene: TRBJ2-4
abundance: NA
v_gene: TRBV4-2
CDR3aa: CASSQVTGGWNIQYF

j_gene: TRBJ2-1
abundance: many
v_gene: TRBV7-9
CDR3aa: CASSLAPTSGRVNEQFF

j_gene: TRBJ2-2
abundance: many
v_gene: TRBV18
CDR3aa: CASSPNGLAETGELFF

j_gene: TRBJ2-7
abundance: many
v_gene: TRBV7-8
CDR3aa: CASSPPAREQYF

j_gene: TRBJ1-4
abundance: few
v_gene: TRBV20-1
CDR3aa: CSARDPGPRDEKLFF

j_gene: TRBJ1-5
abundance: many
v_gene: TRBV3-1
CDR3aa: CASSQGGAGNQPQHF

j_gene: TRBJ2-1
abundance: NA
v_gene: TRBV5-6
CDR3aa: CASSLDRGRTYNEQFF

j_gene: TRBJ2-1
abundance: few
v_gene: TRBV29-1
CDR3aa: CSVVGTRAYNEQFF

j_gene: TRBJ2-5
abundance: many
v_gene: TRBV20-1
CDR3aa: CSALDREVSETQYF

j_gene: TRBJ2-2
abundance: few
v_gene: TRBV11-2
CDR3aa: CATGGPEGTGELFF

j_gene: TRBJ2-7
abundance: many
v_gene: TRBV9
CDR3aa: CASSAASGTGSNEQYF

j_gene: TRBJ1-2
abundance: many
v_gene: TRBV5-1
CDR3aa: CASSIPGGAGYTF

j_gene: TRBJ2-5
abundance: NA
v_gene: TRBV28
CDR3aa: CASGGGRSETQYF

j_gene: TRBJ2-1
abundance: NA
v_gene: TRBV28
CDR3aa: CASSRLVLRDNEQFF

j_gene: TRBJ2-3
abundance: many
v_gene: TRBV7-8
CDR3aa: CASSLEATGTSGIDTQYF

j_gene: TRBJ2-7
abundance: many
v_gene: TRBV7-3
CDR3aa: CASSPGDLYEQYF

j_gene: TRBJ2-5
abundance: NA
v_gene: TRBV7-6
CDR3aa: CASSLLSAGEYETQYF

j_gene: TRBJ2-1
abundance: many
v_gene: TRBV25-1
CDR3aa: CASSEYASNNEQFF

j_gene: TRBJ2-3
abundance: NA
v_gene: TRBV30
CDR3aa: CAWSAGIRRQYF

j_gene: TRBJ2-1
abundance: many
v_gene: TRBV6-2/TRBV6-3
CDR3aa: CASSYGWYNEQFF

j_gene: TRBJ2-1
abundance: many
v_gene: TRBV20-1
CDR3aa: CSARSPPGDYNEQFF

j_gene: TRBJ2-7
abundance: NA
v_gene: TRBV28
CDR3aa: CAGWDRTLSSYEQYF

j_gene: TRBJ1-5
abundance: NA
v_gene: TRBV28
CDR3aa: CASSLFTGGRNQPQHF

j_gene: TRBJ1-3
abundance: many
v_gene: TRBV7-2
CDR3aa: CASSHDSSGNTIYF

j_gene: TRBJ1-5
abundance: many
v_gene: TRBV28
CDR3aa: CASSLRGGQPQHF

j_gene: TRBJ2-3
abundance: many
v_gene: TRBV20-1
CDR3aa: CSVLIRGTSGGTDTQYF

j_gene: TRBJ2-3
abundance: NA
v_gene: TRBV13
CDR3aa: CASSLVVRGRAYDTQYF

j_gene: TRBJ2-7
abundance: many
v_gene: TRBV5-1
CDR3aa: CASSLTVGYEQYF

j_gene: TRBJ2-7
abundance: NA
v_gene: TRBV28
CDR3aa: CDSSITGTAYEQYF

j_gene: TRBJ1-3
abundance: many
v_gene: TRBV5-1
CDR3aa: CASSFGGSGNTIYF

j_gene: TRBJ2-3
abundance: many
v_gene: TRBV4-3
CDR3aa: CASSQDLVGGRTTDTQYF

j_gene: TRBJ2-7
abundance: many
v_gene: TRBV6-2/TRBV6-3
CDR3aa: CASSWGLGRAPYEQYF

j_gene: TRBJ1-2
abundance: NA
v_gene: TRBV13
CDR3aa: CASSLGDSVVYTF

j_gene: TRBJ2-7
abundance: NA
v_gene: TRBV2
CDR3aa: CASCEPLYEQYF

j_gene: TRBJ1-5
abundance: many
v_gene: TRBV28
CDR3aa: CASSLIYRESNQPQHF